The 11 T cell receptor beta chains listed next were all sequenced from one sample in a study of T-cell memory formation after mild COVID-19. In TCRdb, the 5' RACE reads were re-called with MiXCR into one record per CDR3 protein. The table includes over 400,000 distinct CDR3 sequences, about 25% detected once. Source material: PBMCs or a T cell subset sorted from them (not recorded which). The receptors shown here come from an adult woman who had mild COVID-19 (a few samples of this study predate the infection). Cell type and time point are not known.

Only a few counts were recorded for this clonotype. The chain uses TRBV28 and TRBJ2-1; 12 positions agree with TRBD2. The CDR3 loop spans 15 amino acids. The germline V gene encodes CDR1 MDHEN and CDR2 SYDVKM. Trimming removed 7 bases from V and 5 bases from J; junction bases left unmatched: 6. In DNA form, the CDR3 reads TGTGCCAGCATGACTAGCGGGAGCGGTCACAATGAGCAGTTCTTC. This encodes CASMTSGSGHNEQFF.

This sequence joins TRBV29-1 and TRBJ1-1; 7 positions agree with TRBD1. V was pared by 3 bases and J by 1 base, with 5 bases of the junction left unmatched. The germline CDR1 and CDR2 sequences are SQVTM and ANQGSEA. The CDR3 covers 14 residues. DNA for the CDR3: TGCAGCGTTGATGAGGGGGCGCGGAACACTGAAGCTTTCTTT. This gives the protein CSVDEGARNTEAFF.

This chain uses TRBV20-1 with TRBJ1-1; no firm D call. V dropped 0 bases and J dropped 0 bases, with 11 bases sitting between them. This CDR3 is built from 15 residues. CDR1 is DFQATT and CDR2 is SNEGSKA in the germline V gene (reference sequence). CDR3 nucleotide sequence: TGCAGTGCTAGAGACGCCCGGGGAATGAACACTGAAGCTTTCTTT. It yields the protein CSARDARGMNTEAFF.

This clonotype has just a few counts. The chain couples TRBV12-3 or TRBV12-4 to TRBJ2-3, with TRBD2 identical over 8 bases. The J segment lost 0 bases and the V segment lost 3 bases, leaving 11 bases of the junction unmatched. This CDR3 has 18 residues. CDR3 sequence (DNA): TGTGCCAGCAGTTTTTCCCGGGGGGGGCGGCGTAGCACAGATACGCAGTATTTT. This gives the protein CASSFSRGGRRSTDTQYF.

This clonotype was found many times. This chain links TRBV11-1 with TRBJ2-2; D uncertain. The CDR3 length is 15 residues. Germline V gene lookup returns CDR1 SGHAT and CDR2 FQDESV (reference sequence). Trimming removed 1 base from V and 7 bases from J, with 13 bases in between. CDR3 region: CASSLGSGQNGELFF. The DNA for the CDR3 is TGTGCCAGCAGCTTAGGTTCCGGCCAAAACGGGGAGCTGTTTTTT.

The table lists this clonotype with a few counts. The J gene is TRBJ1-5, the V gene TRBV4-3; D may be TRBD1 (5 bases). The germline V gene has CDR1 LGHNA and CDR2 YSLEER. V was clipped by 3 bases and J by 2 bases, with 11 bases between them. The CDR3 covers 15 residues. The CDR3 is CASSQKLGGNQPQHF. CDR3 in DNA: TGCGCCAGCAGCCAGAAACTAGGGGGCAATCAGCCCCAGCATTTT.

V gene TRBV27 combines with J gene TRBJ2-1; D possibly corresponds to TRBD1 (6 bases). Trimming removed 5 bases from V and 14 bases from J, with 31 bases in between. The CDR3 contains 17 residues. Germline CDR1 MNHEY, CDR2 SMNVEV (reference sequence). CDR3 nucleotide sequence: TGTGCCAGCAGTCCTCGCCCCCCCTGGGACACATACTCGGCGAAGTTCTTC. Translated: CASSPRPPWDTYSAKFF.

Comment on this clonotype: The germline gene is not matched at one end of the junction; a read error may be the cause. The rearrangement links TRBV2 to TRBJ2-1, with D perhaps matching TRBD2 (5 bases). Germline V gene data show CDR1 as SNHLY and CDR2 as FYNNEI. The CDR3 is 16 amino acids. CDR3 protein: CASSDRTLVPYNEQFF. CDR3 DNA: TGTGCCAGCAGTGACCGGACTCTAGTCCCCTATAATGAGCAGTTCTTC.

This clonotype was counted only a few times. V is TRBV7-6 and J is TRBJ2-7; a weak D match, TRBD2 (5 bases). V was shortened by 1 base and J by 0 bases, with 7 bases between the two germline ends. The CDR3 totals 14 residues. The germline V gene has CDR1 SGHVS and CDR2 FNYEAQ. The CDR3 DNA reads as TGTGCCAGCAGCTTAGGGGAGTACTCCTACGAGCAGTACTTC. Protein: CASSLGEYSYEQYF.

This chain connects TRBV3-1 to TRBJ2-7; tentatively, D is TRBD1 (5 bases). The CDR3 consists of 12 residues. Germline assignment: CDR1 LGHDT and CDR2 YNNKEL (reference sequence). V lost 3 bases, J lost 6 bases, and 9 bases lay in between. The chain's CDR3 is CASSHDRSEQYF. DNA of the CDR3: TGTGCCAGCAGCCACGACAGATCCGAGCAGTACTTC.

This clonotype was counted a few times. V usage is TRBV27 and J usage is TRBJ2-3, with 10 bases identical to TRBD2. The V and J ends lost 5 bases and 4 bases, in that order; junction bases with no gene match: 3. The germline gives CDR1 MNHEY, CDR2 SMNVEV (reference sequence). The CDR3 loop spans 14 amino acids. As DNA, the CDR3 is TGTGCCAGCAGTGTCGGGACTAGCGCAGATACGCAGTATTTT. Translating it yields CASSVGTSADTQYF.